Described below is a single TCR beta chain sequence and its context. The data were obtained in a study of beta chain features in type 1 diabetes. Blood was collected once per donor into heparin, averaging approximately 0.12 L. Naive, central memory, regulatory and stem cell-like memory cells within the CD4+ compartment were sorted using CD45RO/CCR7/CD25/CD127/CD95/CD27. All sorted populations exceeded 98% purity. Sequenced material consisted of expressed TCRB transcripts (all of the isolated RNA was reverse transcribed). Clones were read by immunoSEQ multiplex PCR, and TCRdb kept only the in-frame ones, dropping some. The sample has roughly 400,000 clones; about 15% are singletons. This CDR3 comprises 16 residues. Trimming cost V 3 bases and J 2 bases; bases outside gene matches: 5. Per the germline V gene, CDR1 is LNHDA and CDR2 is SQIVND (reference sequence).

This chain links TRBV19 with TRBJ2-5; 11 bases fit TRBD1. This TCR was sampled from a man under 40 in good health. What was sequenced was naive CD4+ T cells from blood. CDR3 in amino acids: CASSIYRDRGQETQYF. CDR3 bases: TGTGCCAGTAGTATTTACCGGGACAGGGGGCAAGAGACCCAGTACTTC.